This is a list of T cell receptor beta chains from one sample in a study of blood T cell repertoires in COVID-19. Sequencing was performed with immunoSEQ multiplex PCR; in TCRdb, only in-frame clones are kept and a portion is missing. This table has fewer than 100,000 clones, around 75% appearing once. Material for sequencing was peripheral blood. These receptors were obtained from a human donor in a cohort sampled during active COVID-19. The CDR3 runs from the conserved cysteine through the conserved F or W. The order of the fields is J gene, D gene, V gene, clone size, CDR3 protein, CDR3 DNA. A D gene is named only where the DNA matches it firmly. The size of a clone is reported for some rows only, either as once, few or many, or as a class for expanded clones.

>TRBJ1-1|NA|TRBV5-1|few
CASSLAHQNTEAFF
TGCGCCAGCAGCTTGGCACACCAGAACACTGAAGCTTTCTTT
>TRBJ2-1|TRBD2|TRBV4-3|few
CASSQDLSGLYNEQFF
TGCGCCAGCAGCCAAGACCTTAGCGGGTTATACAATGAGCAGTTCTTC
>TRBJ2-7|TRBD2|TRBV7-2|once
CASTPGLVSEQYF
TGTGCCAGCACCCCGGGACTAGTAAGCGAGCAGTACTTC
>TRBJ2-1|NA|TRBV7-9|NA
CASSLGRERKFF
TGTGCCAGCAGCTTAGGCAGGGAAAGAAAGTTCTTC
>TRBJ2-3|NA|TRBV11-3|NA
CASSLGGVSTDTQYF
TGTGCCAGCAGCTTAGGCGGGGTCTCCACAGATACGCAGTATTTT
>TRBJ2-7|NA|TRBV5-1|NA
CASSLAAEAYEQYF
TGCGCCAGCAGCTTGGCCGCAGAAGCCTACGAGCAGTACTTC
>TRBJ1-5|TRBD1|TRBV7-2|NA
CASSAVGQGPHQPQHF
TGTGCCAGCAGCGCTGTGGGACAGGGGCCCCATCAGCCCCAGCATTTT
>TRBJ2-7|NA|TRBV7-2|NA
CASSSDNYEQYF
TGTGCCAGCAGCTCGGACAACTACGAGCAGTACTTC
>TRBJ2-2|NA|TRBV28|NA
CASSATRSLGELFF
TGTGCCAGCAGTGCCACGAGGTCGCTAGGGGAGCTGTTTTTT
>TRBJ2-1|TRBD1|TRBV7-8|NA
CASSPAGGLYNEQFF
TGTGCCAGCAGCCCTGCAGGGGGCCTCTACAATGAGCAGTTCTTC
>TRBJ2-3|NA|TRBV28|NA
CASARVGVTDTQYF
TGTGCCAGCGCGCGTGTAGGGGTCACAGATACGCAGTATTTT
>TRBJ1-5|NA|TRBV28|NA
CASSDITGYNQPQHF
TGTGCCAGCAGCGACATTACAGGGTACAATCAGCCCCAGCATTTT
>TRBJ2-3|TRBD1|TRBV5-6|NA
CASSPGQPTDTQYF
TGTGCCAGCAGCCCGGGACAGCCCACAGATACGCAGTATTTT
>TRBJ2-2|TRBD2|TRBV7-6|NA
CASSSPPAGVGTGELFF
TGTGCCAGCAGCTCCCCACCAGCGGGAGTGGGCACCGGGGAGCTGTTTTTT
>TRBJ2-7|NA|TRBV29-1|NA
CSASRQGSDEQYF
TGCAGCGCCTCGAGGCAGGGATCGGACGAGCAGTACTTC
>TRBJ1-4|TRBD1|TRBV5-1|NA
CASSLEGQPDEKLFF
TGCGCCAGCAGCTTGGAGGGACAGCCTGATGAAAAACTGTTTTTT
>TRBJ2-7|TRBD2|TRBV3-1/TRBV3-2|NA
CASSSSTSGSYEQYF
TGTGCCAGCAGCTCTTCGACTAGCGGGAGTTACGAGCAGTACTTC
>TRBJ2-1|TRBD2|TRBV7-7|NA
CASSLGGREDNEQFF
TGTGCTAGCAGCTTAGGGGGGCGGGAGGACAATGAGCAGTTCTTC
>TRBJ1-1|TRBD1|TRBV6-6|NA
CASITGTEVNTEAFF
TGTGCCAGCATAACCGGGACAGAGGTGAACACTGAAGCTTTCTTT
>TRBJ2-7|TRBD2|TRBV19|NA
CASRPNRGGLAGSEQYF
TGTGCCAGTAGACCTAACCGAGGGGGACTAGCGGGAAGTGAGCAGTACTTC
>TRBJ1-5|NA|TRBV28|NA
CASSPVPHQPQHF
TGTGCCAGCAGCCCTGTCCCCCATCAGCCCCAGCATTTT
>TRBJ2-3|TRBD1|TRBV7-3|NA
CASSLGTEQDTQYF
TGTGCCAGCAGCTTAGGGACAGAACAAGATACGCAGTATTTT
>TRBJ2-5|TRBD2|TRBV3-1/TRBV3-2|NA
CASSQKQAGVQETQYF
TGTGCCAGCAGTCAAAAACAAGCGGGAGTTCAAGAGACCCAGTACTTC
>TRBJ2-3|TRBD2|TRBV2|NA
CASSEDGLGGSDTQYF
TGTGCCAGCAGTGAGGACGGTTTGGGGGGGTCAGATACGCAGTATTTT
>TRBJ1-5|TRBD1|TRBV30|NA
CALGTGADQPQHF
TGTGCGCTAGGAACAGGGGCGGATCAGCCCCAGCATTTT
>TRBJ2-1|TRBD2|TRBV10-1|NA
CASSESKGLAGGCEQFF
TGCGCCAGCAGTGAGTCAAAAGGACTAGCGGGAGGGTGTGAGCAGTTCTTC
>TRBJ2-5|TRBD1|TRBV19|NA
CASSHSTGGPETQYF
TGTGCCAGTAGTCATAGTACAGGGGGTCCAGAGACCCAGTACTTC
>TRBJ2-3|TRBD1|TRBV6-5|NA
CASSYEGAEYF
TGTGCCAGCAGTTACGAGGGGGCGGAGTATTTT
>TRBJ1-5|NA|TRBV2|NA
CACRGGANQPQHF
TGTGCCTGTAGAGGGGGTGCCAATCAGCCCCAGCATTTT
>TRBJ2-7|NA|TRBV23-1|NA
CASSQWAPGVRLSYEQYF
TGCGCCAGCAGTCAATGGGCCCCCGGGGTCCGACTATCCTACGAGCAGTACTTC
>TRBJ2-3|TRBD1|TRBV5-1|once
CASSPGQSTDTQYF
TGCGCCAGCAGTCCGGGACAGAGCACAGATACGCAGTATTTT
>TRBJ2-1|NA|TRBV11-3|NA
CASSNRDNYNEQFF
TGTGCCAGCAGCAACCGGGACAATTACAATGAGCAGTTCTTC
>TRBJ1-2|TRBD1|TRBV2|NA
CASSGTGSIYGYTF
TGTGCCAGCAGTGGGACAGGGTCAATCTATGGCTACACCTTC
>TRBJ2-2|TRBD1|TRBV15|NA
CAIDRGQDTGELFF
TGTGCCATTGACAGGGGCCAGGACACCGGGGAGCTGTTTTTT
>TRBJ1-3|NA|TRBV7-3|NA
CASSPPSGNTIYF
TGTGCCAGCAGCCCCCCATCTGGAAACACCATATATTTT
>TRBJ2-7|TRBD2|TRBV7-9|NA
CASSSISGSSYEQYF
TGTGCCAGCAGCTCGATTAGCGGGAGTAGTTACGAGCAGTACTTC
>TRBJ2-1|TRBD1|TRBV7-3|NA
CASSLGQGSRNEQFF
TGTGCCAGCAGCCTGGGACAGGGTTCCCGCAATGAGCAGTTCTTC
>TRBJ1-2|TRBD1|TRBV5-1|NA
CASNLVTGGNYGYTF
TGCGCCAGCAACTTGGTGACAGGGGGCAACTATGGCTACACCTTC
>TRBJ1-2|TRBD1|TRBV5-1|NA
CASSLDPDRRDGYTF
TGCGCCAGCAGCTTGGACCCGGACAGGCGGGATGGCTACACCTTC
>TRBJ2-7|NA|TRBV28|NA
CASSLDYEQYF
TGTGCCAGCAGCCTAGACTACGAGCAGTACTTC
>TRBJ1-2|NA|TRBV12-3/TRBV12-4|NA
CASSSRVNYGYTF
TGTGCCAGCAGTTCGAGGGTTAACTATGGCTACACCTTC
>TRBJ2-7|NA|TRBV5-8|NA
CASSLGPGGLYEQYF
TGTGCCAGCAGCTTGGGTCCAGGGGGGTTATACGAGCAGTACTTC
>TRBJ2-7|NA|TRBV28|NA
CASSPWQEQYF
TGTGCCAGCAGTCCCTGGCAGGAGCAGTACTTC
>TRBJ2-5|TRBD2|TRBV2|NA
CATGLAAETQYF
TGTGCCACCGGACTAGCCGCAGAGACCCAGTACTTC
>TRBJ1-2|TRBD1|TRBV12-3/TRBV12-4|once
CASRRQGGYGYTF
TGTGCCAGCAGGCGACAGGGAGGCTATGGCTACACCTTC
>TRBJ2-1|NA|TRBV7-9|NA
CASNGGLAFGEQFF
TGTGCCAGCAACGGGGGGCTAGCTTTTGGTGAGCAGTTCTTC
>TRBJ1-2|TRBD1|TRBV28|once
CASSLDRLNGYTF
TGTGCCAGCAGTTTGGACAGGTTAAATGGCTACACCTTC
>TRBJ2-7|TRBD1|TRBV5-1|NA
CASSLEGTGASYEQYF
TGCGCCAGCAGCTTGGAAGGGACAGGGGCATCCTACGAGCAGTACTTC